Listed below are T cell receptor beta chains from one sample, sequenced in a study of T cells in localized non-small cell lung cancer. TCRdb's copy holds only in-frame clones and misses some; the assay was immunoSEQ multiplex PCR. The table lists roughly 48,000 clones, 70% to 85% of them singletons. The specimen was peripheral blood, collected before any cancer treatment. Receptors originate from a man aged 40 to 69 with stage I squamous cell lung carcinoma. Both conserved end residues are part of each CDR3. A D gene is named only where the DNA matches it firmly. Only some rows state a clone size, as once, few, many or a class for expanded clones.

>NA|TRBV6-5|NA|TRBJ1-1
TGTGCCAGCAGTTACTCGGCCAGCCTGGCCACTGAAGCTTTCTTT
CASSYSASLATEAFF
>NA|TRBV7-2|few|TRBJ1-1
TGTGCCAGCAGCCCTATTGGGTGGGGAGCTTTCTTT
CASSPIGWGAFF
>NA|TRBV7-6|NA|TRBJ2-2
TGTGCCAGCAGCTTTGGTGATACGGAGTACACCGGGGAGCTGTTTTTT
CASSFGDTEYTGELFF
>NA|TRBV19|NA|TRBJ2-3
TGTGCCAGTAGTAAAGGTGGGGTGAGCACAGATACGCAGTATTTT
CASSKGGVSTDTQYF
>NA|TRBV6-6|few|TRBJ1-3
TGTGCCAGCATCCCAAGGAGGGTGGCTGGAAACACCATATATTTT
CASIPRRVAGNTIYF
>TRBD2|TRBV28|NA|TRBJ2-3
TGTGCCAGCAGTTCCTCTAGCGGGGGGGCCACAGATACGCAGTATTTT
CASSSSSGGATDTQYF
>NA|TRBV2|NA|TRBJ2-1
TGTGCCAGCAGTCTGGGCATGGGTGAGCAGTTCTTC
CASSLGMGEQFF
>TRBD1|TRBV30|few|TRBJ1-2
TGTGCCTGGCAGACAGGGGGGAACTATGGCTACACCTTC
CAWQTGGNYGYTF
>NA|TRBV29-1|NA|TRBJ2-4
TGCAGCGTTGCGTTACCCGGGGGAGCCAAAAACATTCAGTACTTC
CSVALPGGAKNIQYF
>TRBD1|TRBV11-2|once|TRBJ1-1
TGTGCCAGCAGCGCCATGACAGGGCGGAACACTGAAGCTTTCTTT
CASSAMTGRNTEAFF
>TRBD2|TRBV5-1|NA|TRBJ2-7
TGTGCCAGCAGCTTGGAGTCTAGCGGGGTGGCCGAGCAGTACTTC
CASSLESSGVAEQYF
>NA|TRBV10-3|NA|TRBJ2-7
TGTGCCATCAGGGACAGAGAAGAGCAGTACTTC
CAIRDREEQYF
>NA|TRBV6-5|NA|TRBJ2-5
TGTGCCAGCAGCTCGGGACAAAGGGGGACCCAGTACTTC
CASSSGQRGTQYF
>TRBD2|TRBV30|NA|TRBJ2-3
TGTGCCTGGATGGCTAGCGGGGGGGCCACAGATACGCAGTATTTT
CAWMASGGATDTQYF
>NA|TRBV6-6|NA|TRBJ1-1
TGTGCCAGCACTTTCCTCGCGGACACTGAAGCTTTCTTT
CASTFLADTEAFF
>NA|TRBV12-1|NA|TRBJ1-2
TGTGCCAGCAGCTTTGTCAGCTCTAACTATGGCTACACCTTC
CASSFVSSNYGYTF
>TRBD1|TRBV2|NA|TRBJ2-7
TGTGCCAGCATTGAGACAGGGGCGAGGAGCTCCTACGAGCAGTACTTC
CASIETGARSSYEQYF
>NA|TRBV27|NA|TRBJ2-7
TGTGCCAGCAGTTTATGGGGGAATTCCTACGAGCAGTACTTC
CASSLWGNSYEQYF
>TRBD1|TRBV7-3|NA|TRBJ2-1
TGTGCCAGCAGCCCGGGACAGTCCCAAGAGCAGTTCTTC
CASSPGQSQEQFF
>TRBD1|TRBV7-7|many|TRBJ1-2
TGTGCTAGCAGCTTAGACAGGGGGGAATTCTATGGCTACACCTTC
CASSLDRGEFYGYTF
>TRBD2|TRBV9|NA|TRBJ2-6
TGTGCCAGCAGCCCCCTTGGGGGGGCTGGGGCCAACGTCCTGACTTTC
CASSPLGGAGANVLTF
>TRBD1|TRBV28|NA|TRBJ2-5
TGTGCCAGCAGGTCCGGGACAGACCAAGAGACCCAGTACTTC
CASRSGTDQETQYF
>NA|TRBV30|few|TRBJ1-5
TGTGCCTGGAGTGCCCAGGGCAATCAGCCCCAGCATTTT
CAWSAQGNQPQHF